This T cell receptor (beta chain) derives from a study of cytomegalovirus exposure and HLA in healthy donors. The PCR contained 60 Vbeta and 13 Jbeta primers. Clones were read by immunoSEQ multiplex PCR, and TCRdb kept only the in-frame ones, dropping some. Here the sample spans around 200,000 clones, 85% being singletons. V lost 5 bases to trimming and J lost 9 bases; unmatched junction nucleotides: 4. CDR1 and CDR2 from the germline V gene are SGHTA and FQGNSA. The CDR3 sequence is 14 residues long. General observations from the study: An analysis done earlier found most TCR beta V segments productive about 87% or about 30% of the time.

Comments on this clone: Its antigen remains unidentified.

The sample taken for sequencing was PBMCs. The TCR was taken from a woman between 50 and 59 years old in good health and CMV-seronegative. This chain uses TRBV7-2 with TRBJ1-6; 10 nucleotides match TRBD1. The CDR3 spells CASSPGTGASPLHF. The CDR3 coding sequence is TGTGCCAGCAGCCCCGGGACAGGGGCTTCACCCCTCCACTTT. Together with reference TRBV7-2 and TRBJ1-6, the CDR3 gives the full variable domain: GAGVSQSPSNKVTEKGKDVELRCDPISGHTALYWYRQSLGQGLEFLIYFQGNSAPDKSGLPSDRFSAERTGGSVSTLTIQRTQQEDSAVYLCASSPGTGASPLHFGNGTRLTVT.